The present entry profiles one TCR beta chain with its context. Its antigen is unknown. No per-base quality is available; no much larger clone lies one base away. The CDR3, cysteine through phenylalanine, is 16 amino acids long. Of all the DNA, just the CDR3 is kept, 48 bases in frame from base 1. CDR1 and CDR2, looked up from the germline V gene, are SGHTA and FQGNSA. Trimming leaves V shorter by 2 bases and J shorter by 5 bases, with the junction holding 10 bases beyond the gene matches. This record comes from a study of cytomegalovirus exposure and HLA in healthy donors (dated by TCRdb to 2017 to 2019). Regarding the complete study: An earlier analysis of 587 of the donors reported about 260 Gb of sequence data and 100 million to 120 million unique TCR beta sequences obtained from around 180 million T cells. Every discovery cohort repertoire had been produced on one sequencing platform. Typing coverage differed by locus: A, B, C, DRB1 and DQB1 were typed in roughly 620-630 donors, DQA1 in roughly 500, DPA1 in around 610, and DPB1 in 400 to 480. A later analysis re-analyzed previously published TCR beta repertoires from about 730 donors and added high-resolution HLA genotyping to study TCR occurrence patterns. The study combined high-throughput TCR immunosequencing, statistical association of individual TCRs with disease status, and machine learning to predict cytomegalovirus infection status. A separate validation cohort of 100 to 150 different subjects was used in addition to the approximately 610-subject first cohort. Genome-wide SNP genotypes for about 65% of the roughly 700 donors were used in a later genetic analysis, which treated that subset as a discovery cohort. Because of strong linkage in the cohort, a handful of DR-DQ haplotypes were treated as single units for association and clustering. Donor age, sex, ethnicity and CMV serostatus were collected together with the repertoire data. Rather than using new phenotypic data, the later analysis identified candidate immune exposures from TCR beta sequences and from how often those sequences occurred across donors. Class I and class II HLA loci were covered by the typing at four-digit resolution. Among 300 to 500 genotyped donors of the cohort, an average of about 240,000 unique TCR beta nucleotide sequences was sequenced per donor, of which approximately 19% were non-productive. Approximately 330 gigabases of sequencing data and 91 million or so unique TCR sequences made up an early release that covered about 640 HLA-typed donors. Among the roughly 430 genotyped donors, roughly 80% belonged to the genetic ancestry cluster associated with self-reported Caucasian donors. The study used immunosequencing to profile the T cell repertoires of around 600 subjects and linked those repertoires to cytomegalovirus serostatus. To decide whether each TCR beta V gene segment behaved as functional or pseudogenic, an earlier analysis of approximately 620 of the donors relied on high-throughput TCR beta sequencing. The study was designed to test whether signatures of past pathogen exposure could be identified by cataloging public T cell receptors. The study at large found these results: Linkage disequilibrium might explain the correlated functional status among segregating V segments, but an unknown experimental factor could not be excluded. According to a later analysis, most CMV-associated TCR beta chains appeared to be HLA-restricted, and the HLA associations seemed to be driven largely by CMV exposure. CMV serostatus was the only immune exposure information available for the cohort. The authors suggested that the approach could potentially be extended to other disease states and immunological phenotypes. An association between a missense DCLRE1C variant and V-gene and J-gene trimming of TCR beta chains was found in a later genetic analysis and replicated in an independent cohort. In vitro tests confirmed that a few of the cytomegalovirus-associated TCR beta chains recognize cytomegalovirus antigens. A later analysis found that TCR association rates varied across HLA loci, with DRB1 alleles showing the most associated TCRs and HLA-C alleles the fewest. Because some donors lacked HLA typing at each locus, the association tests relied only on the typed subset. Strong co-occurrence of HLA alleles, especially DR and DQ, made assigning TCR associations to individual alleles difficult. Most TCR sequences were observed very rarely across donors, whereas some public TCRs were present in many individuals. The presence/absence analyses assumed that sequencing depth was roughly uniform across donors, and that assumption may not be true. The earlier analysis of 587 of the donors excluded about 16 rarely observed V segments, including chromosome 9 orphons, because counts were too low. A further reported finding was that TCR beta sequences accurately predicted the HLA-A and HLA-B alleles for most subjects in the first cohort. In an earlier analysis of around 600 of the donors, most TCR beta V segments appeared in productive rearrangements about 90% or about 30% of the time, broadly matching IMGT annotations. A group of highly shared sequence variants was considered likely to be a technical artifact of the sequencing pipeline. A total of 150 to 200 TCR beta chains were listed by the study as associated with cytomegalovirus. The cohort was sequenced for TCR beta chains only, and without alpha or paired-chain data the features that could be detected were limited. In a later genetic analysis, fewer N-insertions in productive TCRs were reported among donors in an Asian-associated ancestry cluster than the roughly 700-donor mean. Some IMGT-functional V segments, including TRBV6-2 and TRBV6-3, could not be told apart with the 87-base-pair reads, so those segments were excluded. In a later analysis, HLA-associated TCR beta chains were found to be more clonally expanded and to have lower generation probabilities than equally common non-associated chains. In both the original and validation cohorts, the classifier was reported to diagnose cytomegalovirus status with high specificity and sensitivity. A later analysis reported that several top co-occurrence clusters appeared linked to parvovirus B19, influenza, CMV and Epstein-Barr virus. Specific HLA alleles were associated with 15,000 to 20,000 TCR beta sequences at a false discovery rate of 0.05 in a later analysis.

The cohort consisted of 600 to 750 healthy bone marrow donors. At the time of sampling, all cohort members were nominally healthy, though unrecorded immune exposures were likely present. The donor was CMV seronegative and belonged to the group of 380 or so seronegative cohort members. Every donor gave a peripheral blood sample, and the peripheral blood mononuclear cells from that sample were used for TCR beta sequencing. The Qiagen DNeasy Blood Extraction Kit was used to extract genomic DNA from the blood cell samples. Libraries were constructed by the immunoSEQ multiplex PCR assay. For the multiplex PCR, a mixture combining 60 forward primers for TCR Vbeta segments and 13 reverse primers for TCR Jbeta segments was used. The CDR3 region of rearranged TCR beta genes was amplified from genomic DNA by a multiplex PCR assay. The amplified TCR beta libraries were sequenced on the Illumina HiSeq System as 87-base-pair reads. Per the authors' processing: A later analysis counted approximately 76 million unique TCR beta chains across the 700 or so repertoires, and roughly 10 million of these chains were shared by at least two donors. Raw reads were error-corrected and collapsed into unique sequences with a nearest-neighbor algorithm that merged closely related sequences to remove PCR and sequencing errors. V, D and J gene segments were assigned by aligning CDR3 sequences to IMGT reference sequences. For a sequence to be retained, a match of at least six nucleotides to both a V gene segment and a J gene segment was required. A rearrangement counted as productive if the CDR3 had no stop codons and remained in frame with V and J, and every other rearrangement counted as non-productive. CDR3 was defined according to IMGT convention as the region running from the second conserved V-encoded cysteine to the conserved J-encoded phenylalanine. The earlier analysis of 550 to 650 of the donors excluded any sequence lacking an unambiguous match to a single V gene segment. In an earlier analysis of about 590 of the donors, a V segment was called functional when productive rearrangements were above 56.7%, and segregating when the standard deviation between donors exceeded 5%. To diagnose cytomegalovirus status from the catalog of TCR beta chain sequences, a statistical classification framework was built. In a later analysis, TCR nucleotide sequences were compared against IMGT/GENE-DB human TR gene sequences so that V and J genes could be assigned. Using the TCRdist pipeline, a later analysis assigned CDR3 sequences along with most-parsimonious VDJ recombination scenarios. In a later analysis, each TCR beta chain was defined by its CDR3 amino acid sequence together with its V-gene family, and reads lacking a unique V-gene family were excluded. In a later analysis, 500 to 650 highly shared, low-generation-probability nucleotide sequences were removed to address suspected cross-contamination and a sequencing artifact. For each public chain, a later analysis derived a clonal expansion index from normalized ranks of inferred template counts within each repertoire. A later analysis computed generation probabilities with a VDJ recombination model fitted to out-of-frame rearrangements, and checked the results against IGoR. In a later analysis, TCR-TCR, TCR-HLA and TCR-CMV co-occurrence was scored with hypergeometric tests, and a repertoire-size bias correction was applied to TCR pairs. A later analysis estimated false discovery rates by permuting HLA or CMV assignments 20 times. A later analysis grouped co-occurring TCRs with DBSCAN, adding TCRdist sequence similarity when clustering within HLA-allele-positive subsets. Repertoires with fewer than 30,000 or more than 120,000 public chains, plus five repertoires with anomalous nucleotide sharing, were excluded from co-occurrence clustering. TCRdb mirrors the immuneACCESS table, restricted to in-frame sequences. Some clones are absent from its copies; in checked studies, under half trace to an unresolved V gene, and the reason for the others is unknown. V and J calls and clone size are as listed in that table; D and trimming were resolved from the DNA. A total of 140,000 to 150,000 clones appear in this sample, 75% to 80% of them only once. Roughly 3.8% of the sample is held by the ten biggest clonotypes.

The rearrangement combines TRBV7-2 with TRBJ2-7; 9 junctional bases match TRBD2. The TCR was taken from a male donor in good health and CMV-seronegative. Specimen: PBMCs. The sequenced DNA is TGTGCCAGCAGCTTAATTCCAGCGGGGGGCACGGACGAGCAGTACTTC. Its protein reads: CASSLIPAGGTDEQYF.